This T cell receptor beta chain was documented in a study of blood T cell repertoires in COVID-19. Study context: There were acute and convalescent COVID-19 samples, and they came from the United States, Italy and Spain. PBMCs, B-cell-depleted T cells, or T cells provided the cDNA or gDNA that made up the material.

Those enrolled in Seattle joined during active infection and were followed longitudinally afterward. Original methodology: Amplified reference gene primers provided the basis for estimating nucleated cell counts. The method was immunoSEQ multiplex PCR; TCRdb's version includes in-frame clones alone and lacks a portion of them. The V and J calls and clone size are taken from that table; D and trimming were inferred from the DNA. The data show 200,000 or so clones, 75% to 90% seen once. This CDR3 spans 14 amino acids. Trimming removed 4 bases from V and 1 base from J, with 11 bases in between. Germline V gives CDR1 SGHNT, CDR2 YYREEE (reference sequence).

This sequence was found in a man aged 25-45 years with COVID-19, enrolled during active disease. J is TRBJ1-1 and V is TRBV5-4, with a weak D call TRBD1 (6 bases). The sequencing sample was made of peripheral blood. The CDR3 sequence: CASSIPGQNTEAFF. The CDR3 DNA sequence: TGTGCCAGCAGCATCCCGGGACAGAACACTGAAGCTTTCTTT.